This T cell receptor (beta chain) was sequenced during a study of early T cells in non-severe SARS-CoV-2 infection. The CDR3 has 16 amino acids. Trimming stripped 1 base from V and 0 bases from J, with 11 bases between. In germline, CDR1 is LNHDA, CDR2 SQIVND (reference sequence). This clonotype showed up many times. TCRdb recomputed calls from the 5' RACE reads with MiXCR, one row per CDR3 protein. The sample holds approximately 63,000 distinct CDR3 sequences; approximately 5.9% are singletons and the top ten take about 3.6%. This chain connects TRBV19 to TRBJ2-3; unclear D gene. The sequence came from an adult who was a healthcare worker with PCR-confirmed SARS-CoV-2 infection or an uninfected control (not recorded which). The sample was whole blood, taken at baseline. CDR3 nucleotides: TGTGCCAGTAGTATAGTGGCGGATGCTAGCACAGATACGCAGTATTTT. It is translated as CASSIVADASTDTQYF.